The T cell receptor beta chain described here comes from a study of T cells in localized non-small cell lung cancer. Clones were read by immunoSEQ multiplex PCR, and TCRdb kept only the in-frame ones, dropping some. The sample has over a thousand clones, approximately 30% seen once. Study conclusions and caveats: Detection in adjacent lung was observed for a median about 50 of the top 100 tumor clones. Among blood samples, higher T cell density accompanied longer overall survival. It was uninvolved adjacent lung that showed the highest T cell clonality, exceeding tumor.

This clone was observed a few times. No antigen is known for it. V trimming: 3 bases; J trimming: 1 base; junction bases outside the gene matches: 10. This CDR3 is built from 17 residues. Specimen: lung tumor tissue, collected before any cancer treatment. The chain is built from TRBV23-1 and TRBJ2-3; 7 positions match TRBD1. TRBV23-1 is treated as an ORF (open reading frame) with a function not yet certain. This receptor was identified in a male donor aged 60 or older with stage I lung adenocarcinoma. As DNA, the CDR3 is TGCGCCAGCAGTCATGAACCGGGACAGACTTGCACAGATACGCAGTATTTT. Residues: CASSHEPGQTCTDTQYF.